The 20 T cell receptor beta chains in this list originate from one sample, sequenced in a study of cytomegalovirus exposure and HLA in healthy donors. Here immunoSEQ multiplex PCR was the method, and the copy in TCRdb shows in-frame clones only, minus some. The repertoire consists of a few hundred thousand clones, with just over 85% occurring once and the leading ten covering 0.65% to 0.85%. The sample taken for sequencing was PBMCs. These receptors were obtained from a woman aged 18-35 years in good health and CMV-seronegative.

The chain is built from TRBV27 and TRBJ2-7; D is unclear. The germline CDR1 and CDR2 sequences are MNHEY and SMNVEV (reference sequence). The CDR3 length is 14 residues. Trimming pared 10 bases from V and 0 bases from J, leaving 16 bases between. CDR3 amino acids: CAKVVPHSSYEQYF. CDR3 coding DNA: TGTGCCAAAGTCGTTCCCCACAGCTCCTACGAGCAGTACTTC.

The chain uses TRBV29-1 and TRBJ2-2, with no clear D. V was trimmed by 7 bases and J by 5 bases, leaving 14 bases between them. Per germline, CDR1 SQVTM and CDR2 ANQGSEA. The CDR3 consists of 13 residues. CDR3 protein: CSARKLLTGELFF. Here the CDR3 DNA reads TGCAGCGCGCGGAAACTTTTGACCGGGGAGCTGTTTTTT.

The sample holds a few counts of this clone. This CDR3 is CASSEEGSYGYTF. The CDR3 region has the DNA TGTGCCAGCAGTGAGGAGGGGAGCTATGGCTACACCTTC. J is TRBJ1-2 and V is TRBV25-1, with D possibly TRBD1 on 5 matching bases. The CDR3 spans 13 residues. V was cut by 3 bases and J by 4 bases, with 9 bases left in between. The germline gives CDR1 MGHDK, CDR2 SYGVNS.

The V gene is TRBV6-6, the J gene TRBJ2-7; 7 bases agree with TRBD2. This CDR3 is 15 amino acids long. With 5 bases clipped from V and 1 base from J, the junction kept 8 bases outside the gene matches. The germline V gene encodes CDR1 MNHNY and CDR2 SVGAGI (reference sequence). CDR3 coding DNA: TGTGCCAGCAGTCTCTGGGGGGGGGTATCCTACGAGCAGTACTTC. This codes for CASSLWGGVSYEQYF.

V is TRBV4-1 and J is TRBJ2-1, with 12 bases that match TRBD2. The CDR3 spans 15 residues. CDR1 and CDR2 (germline): MGHRA, YSYEKL. Unmatched junction bases numbered 4, after V lost 5 bases and J lost 5 bases. CDR3 in DNA: TGCGCCAGCAGCGCTGGACTAGCGGGAAACAATGAGCAGTTCTTC. This translates into CASSAGLAGNNEQFF.

V is TRBV12-1 and J is TRBJ2-7; no DNA check was done on the table's D call, TRBD2. TRBV12-1 corresponds to a pseudogene. The CDR3 consists of 16 residues. The CDR3 DNA reads TGTGCCAGCAGCTTATCCCTAGCTACCCGTCCCTACGAGCAGTACTTC. Its protein product is CASSLSLATRPYEQYF.

This chain connects TRBV10-3 to TRBJ2-7; TRBD2 agrees at 10 bases. The junction had 5 bases not matched to a gene; V was cut back by 6 bases and J by 3 bases. This CDR3 contains 14 residues. Germline loops: CDR1 ENHRY, CDR2 SYGVKD. The CDR3 nucleotides read TGTGCCATCAGCCCTAGCGGGAGAGACTACGAGCAGTACTTC. Its protein is CAISPSGRDYEQYF.

This rearrangement joins TRBV6-5 to TRBJ2-7; the D gene is possibly TRBD1 (6 bases). Trimming left V 4 bases short and J 3 bases short, with 16 bases between. Per germline, CDR1 MNHEY and CDR2 SVGAGI. The CDR3 is 15 residues long. The CDR3 loop is CASSSTGTIFYEQYF. DNA for the CDR3: TGTGCCAGCAGTTCAACCGGGACAATTTTCTACGAGCAGTACTTC.

This clone has just one count. The chain employs TRBV14 and TRBJ2-1; D gene unclear. The CDR3 has 13 residues. V lost 5 bases, J lost 0 bases, and 5 bases lay in between. From germline, CDR1 is SGHDN and CDR2 FVKESK. DNA for the CDR3: TGTGCCAGCAGCGCTAGCTCCTACAATGAGCAGTTCTTC. It is translated as CASSASSYNEQFF.

This clone was seen a single time. The chain employs TRBV19 and TRBJ1-5; D possibly corresponds to TRBD1 (5 bases). The CDR3 totals 12 residues. The germline V gene has CDR1 LNHDA and CDR2 SQIVND (reference sequence). Deletions cut 7 bases from V and 7 bases from J, with 11 bases between. The CDR3 DNA reads TGTGCCAGTACCAGGTGGGGCCAGCCCCAGCATTTT. Translating it yields CASTRWGQPQHF.

The V gene is TRBV21-1, the J gene TRBJ2-3; no DNA check was done on the table's D call, TRBD2. TRBV21-1 is tagged as a pseudogene. CDR3 length: 23 amino acids. The CDR3 DNA is TGTGCCAGCAGCTGCCGCGACCACCCTTTCAAAGGGAGGGGAGGGGTCGGCACAGATACGCAGTATTTT. This sequence encodes CASSCRDHPFKGRGGVGTDTQYF.

This clone was seen more than once but under ten times. Additional DNA sequences in this sample encode the identical CDR3. The chain uses TRBV15 and TRBJ1-5; TRBD1 is a possible D gene (6 bases). This CDR3 region has 18 residues. The germline gives CDR1 LNHNV, CDR2 YYDKDF (reference sequence). Trimming shortened V by 1 base and J by 0 bases, and 16 bases separated the two germline ends. CDR3 protein: CATSRASGQGYSNQPQHF. CDR3 bases: TGTGCCACCAGCAGAGCCTCCGGGCAGGGGTATAGCAATCAGCCCCAGCATTTT.

This sequence joins TRBV11-2 and TRBJ2-3, with 11 bases lining up with TRBD2. The ends lost 3 bases at V and 3 bases at J; junction bases unmatched: 2. Looked up from germline, CDR1 is SGHAT and CDR2 is FQNNGV. The CDR3 loop spans 15 amino acids. The CDR3 nucleotides read TGTGCCAGCAGCTTCCTAGCGGGGGGAACAGATACGCAGTATTTT. Translation: CASSFLAGGTDTQYF.

This chain links TRBV5-1 with TRBJ2-7; 10 bases match TRBD1. Unmatched junction bases numbered 6, after V lost 1 base and J lost 5 bases. The CDR3 sequence is 15 residues long. Per germline, CDR1 SGHRS and CDR2 YFSETQ. CDR3 amino acids: CASSLMGQGNDEQYF. CDR3 DNA sequence: TGCGCCAGCAGCTTGATGGGACAGGGGAACGACGAGCAGTACTTC.

This chain's CDR3 is CASSLRTSGIPHEQFF. The CDR3 nucleotides read TGTGCCAGCAGTCTCAGGACTAGCGGGATCCCCCATGAGCAGTTCTTC. This chain joins TRBV27 and TRBJ2-1; 12 nucleotides agree with TRBD2. CDR1 MNHEY and CDR2 SMNVEV come from the germline V gene (reference sequence). The junction had 10 bases not matched to a gene; V was cut back by 5 bases and J by 8 bases. The CDR3 runs to 16 residues.

The gene calls are TRBV19 and TRBJ2-7; D ambiguous. The CDR3 totals 14 residues. V lost 6 bases to trimming and J lost 3 bases, with 15 bases between them. Germline CDR1 is LNHDA and CDR2 is SQIVND (reference sequence). The CDR3 sequence: CASSPTEPLYEQYF. In DNA form, the CDR3 reads TGTGCCAGTAGCCCGACTGAACCGCTCTACGAGCAGTACTTC.

The V and J genes are TRBV6-5 and TRBJ1-5; no firm D call. There are 15 residues in the CDR3. Germline loops: CDR1 MNHEY, CDR2 SVGAGI. Trimming stripped 2 bases from V and 2 bases from J, with 10 bases between. The CDR3 sequence: CASSYTGEGNQPQHF. The CDR3 DNA reads TGTGCCAGCAGTTACACCGGGGAAGGCAATCAGCCCCAGCATTTT.

CDR3 DNA: TGTGCCAGCAGCTCGACAGGGGGCGGAAGCAATGAGCAGTTCTTC. Its protein product is CASSSTGGGSNEQFF. The chain links TRBV7-3 to TRBJ2-1; 10 nucleotides line up with TRBD1. The ends lost 4 bases at V and 6 bases at J; junction bases unmatched: 6. CDR1 is SGHTA and CDR2 is FQGTGA in the germline V gene. CDR3 length: 15 amino acids.

This rearrangement joins TRBV4-3 to TRBJ2-7, with 10 bases that match TRBD2. The V gene's germline CDR1 is LGHNA and CDR2 YSLEER. After removal of 1 base from V and 5 bases from J, the junction contained 11 bases not matched to a gene. This CDR3 comprises 17 residues. CDR3 loop: CASSQVAASGRVNEQYF. The CDR3 DNA follows: TGCGCCAGCAGCCAAGTTGCGGCTAGCGGGAGAGTCAACGAGCAGTACTTC.

The V gene is TRBV7-8, the J gene TRBJ2-1, with 8 bases matching TRBD2. Trimming cost V 3 bases and J 7 bases; bases outside gene matches: 11. The CDR3 loop spans 16 amino acids. CDR1 is SGHVS and CDR2 is FQNEAQ in the germline V gene. The DNA of the CDR3 is TGTGCCAGCAGCTTCCTGAGCGGGAGTTTTGAGAATGAGCAGTTCTTC. Its protein product is CASSFLSGSFENEQFF.